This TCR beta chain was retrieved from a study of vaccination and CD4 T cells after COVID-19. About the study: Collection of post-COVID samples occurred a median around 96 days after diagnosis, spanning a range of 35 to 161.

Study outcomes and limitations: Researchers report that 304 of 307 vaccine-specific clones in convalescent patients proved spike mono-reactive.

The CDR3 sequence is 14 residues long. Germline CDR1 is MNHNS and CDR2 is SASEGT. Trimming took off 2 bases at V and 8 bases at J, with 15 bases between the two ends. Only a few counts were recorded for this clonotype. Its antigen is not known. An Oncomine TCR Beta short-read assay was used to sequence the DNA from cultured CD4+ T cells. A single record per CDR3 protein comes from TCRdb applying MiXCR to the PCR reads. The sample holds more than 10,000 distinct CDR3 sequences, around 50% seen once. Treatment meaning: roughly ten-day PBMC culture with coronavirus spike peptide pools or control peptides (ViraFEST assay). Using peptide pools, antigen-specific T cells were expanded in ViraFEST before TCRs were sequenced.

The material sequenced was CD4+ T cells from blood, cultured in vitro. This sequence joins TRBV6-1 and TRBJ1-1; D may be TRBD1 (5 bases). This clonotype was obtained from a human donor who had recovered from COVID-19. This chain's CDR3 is CASSESGRSFEAFF. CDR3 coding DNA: TGTGCCAGCAGTGAATCGGGACGGAGTTTCGAAGCTTTCTTT.